This T cell receptor (beta chain) appears in the sequencing data of a study of control samples from healthy donors and cancer patients. TCRdb keeps only in-frame clones here, not all; method: immunoSEQ multiplex PCR. The sample includes 99,000 or so clones, almost 85% of them seen just once. Germline CDR1 reads MNHEY; CDR2 reads SVGAGI. CDR3 length: 13 amino acids. V dropped 8 bases and J dropped 2; count of bases not matched to a gene: 4. The J gene is TRBJ2-7, the V gene TRBV6-5; 9 bases are a match to TRBD1. The sequenced sample was blood. The TCR originated in a man aged 60 to 75 in good health. This CDR3 is CASRGQGPYEQYF. CDR3 coding DNA: TGTGCCAGCCGGGGACAGGGTCCCTACGAGCAGTACTTC.